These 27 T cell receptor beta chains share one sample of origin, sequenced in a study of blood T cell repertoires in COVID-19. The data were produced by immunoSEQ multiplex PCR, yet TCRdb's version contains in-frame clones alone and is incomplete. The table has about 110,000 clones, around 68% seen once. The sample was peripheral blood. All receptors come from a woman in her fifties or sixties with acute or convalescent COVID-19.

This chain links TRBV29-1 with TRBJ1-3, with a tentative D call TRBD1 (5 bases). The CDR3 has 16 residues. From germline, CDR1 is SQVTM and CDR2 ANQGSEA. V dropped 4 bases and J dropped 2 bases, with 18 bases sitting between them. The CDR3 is CSVGSEPGTAGNTIYF. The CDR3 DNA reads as TGCAGCGTTGGATCGGAGCCGGGGACTGCTGGAAACACCATATATTTT.

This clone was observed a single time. DNA for the CDR3: TGTGCCAGCAGTCCCTGGACAGGGGGGCCCCCCGCCCAGCATTTT. Encoded protein: CASSPWTGGPPAQHF. V is TRBV27 and J is TRBJ1-5, with TRBD1 identical over 10 bases. The germline CDR1 and CDR2 sequences are MNHEY and SMNVEV (reference sequence). Trimming removed 5 bases from V and 11 bases from J; junction bases left unmatched: 12. The CDR3 is 15 amino acids.

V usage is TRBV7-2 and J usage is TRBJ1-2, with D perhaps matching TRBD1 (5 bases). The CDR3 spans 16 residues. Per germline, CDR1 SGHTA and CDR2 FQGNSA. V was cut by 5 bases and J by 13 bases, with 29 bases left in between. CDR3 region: CASSPYPPTGRFSFTF. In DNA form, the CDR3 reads TGTGCCAGCAGCCCCTACCCCCCTACAGGACGTTTTAGTTTCACCTTC.

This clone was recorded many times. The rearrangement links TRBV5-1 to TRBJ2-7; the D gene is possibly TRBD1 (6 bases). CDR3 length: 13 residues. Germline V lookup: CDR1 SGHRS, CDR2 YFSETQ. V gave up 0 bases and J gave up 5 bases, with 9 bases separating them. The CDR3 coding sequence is TGCGCCAGCAGCTTGGCCGCAGGGGACGAGCAGTACTTC. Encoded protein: CASSLAAGDEQYF.

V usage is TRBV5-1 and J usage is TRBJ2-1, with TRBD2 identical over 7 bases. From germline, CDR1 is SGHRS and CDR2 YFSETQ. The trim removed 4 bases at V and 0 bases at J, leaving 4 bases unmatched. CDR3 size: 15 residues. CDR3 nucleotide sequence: TGCGCCAGCAGCCCACCTAGCGGCTCCTACAATGAGCAGTTCTTC. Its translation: CASSPPSGSYNEQFF.

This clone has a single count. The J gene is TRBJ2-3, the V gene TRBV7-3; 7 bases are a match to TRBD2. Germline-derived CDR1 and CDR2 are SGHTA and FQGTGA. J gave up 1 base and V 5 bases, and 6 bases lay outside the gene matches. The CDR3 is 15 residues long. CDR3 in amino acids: CASSRTLAGTDTQYF. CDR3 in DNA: TGTGCCAGCAGCCGAACCCTAGCGGGCACAGATACGCAGTATTTT.

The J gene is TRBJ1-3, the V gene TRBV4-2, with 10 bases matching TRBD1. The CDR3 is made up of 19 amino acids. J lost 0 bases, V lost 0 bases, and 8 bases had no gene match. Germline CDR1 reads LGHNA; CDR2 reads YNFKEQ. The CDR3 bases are TGTGCCAGCAGCCAAGATTGGGGGACAGGGGATCACTCTGGAAACACCATATATTTT. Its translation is CASSQDWGTGDHSGNTIYF.

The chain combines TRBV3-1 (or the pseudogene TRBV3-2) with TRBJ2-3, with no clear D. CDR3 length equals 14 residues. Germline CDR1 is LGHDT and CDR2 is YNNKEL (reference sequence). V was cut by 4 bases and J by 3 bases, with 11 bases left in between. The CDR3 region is CASSLADGTDTQYF. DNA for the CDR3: TGTGCCAGCAGCCTCGCGGATGGGACAGATACGCAGTATTTT.

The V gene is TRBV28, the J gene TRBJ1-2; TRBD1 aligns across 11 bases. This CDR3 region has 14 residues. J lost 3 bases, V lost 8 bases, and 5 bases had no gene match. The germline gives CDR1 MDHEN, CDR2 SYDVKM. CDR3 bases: TGTGCCAGCGGGACAGGGGGGCTGCACTATGGCTACACCTTC. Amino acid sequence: CASGTGGLHYGYTF.

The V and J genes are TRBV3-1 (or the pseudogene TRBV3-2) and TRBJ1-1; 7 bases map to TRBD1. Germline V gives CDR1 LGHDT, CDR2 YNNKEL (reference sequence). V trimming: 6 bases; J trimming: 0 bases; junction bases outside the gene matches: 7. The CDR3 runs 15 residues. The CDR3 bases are TGTGCCAGCAGGGGAGCGGACAGGATGAACACTGAAGCTTTCTTT. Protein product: CASRGADRMNTEAFF.

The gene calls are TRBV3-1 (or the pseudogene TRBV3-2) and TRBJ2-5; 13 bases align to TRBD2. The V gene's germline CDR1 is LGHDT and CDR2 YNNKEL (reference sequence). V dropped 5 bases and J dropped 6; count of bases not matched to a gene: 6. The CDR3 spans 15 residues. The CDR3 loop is CASSYTSGGVKTQYF. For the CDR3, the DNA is TGTGCCAGCAGCTACACTAGCGGGGGGGTGAAGACCCAGTACTTC.

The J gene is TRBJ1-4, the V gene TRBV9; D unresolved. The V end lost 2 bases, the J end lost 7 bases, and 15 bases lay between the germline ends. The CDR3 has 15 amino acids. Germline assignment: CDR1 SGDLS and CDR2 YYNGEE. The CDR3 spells CASSVASGLSEKLFF. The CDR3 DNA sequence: TGTGCCAGCAGCGTCGCCTCGGGGTTAAGTGAAAAACTGTTTTTT.

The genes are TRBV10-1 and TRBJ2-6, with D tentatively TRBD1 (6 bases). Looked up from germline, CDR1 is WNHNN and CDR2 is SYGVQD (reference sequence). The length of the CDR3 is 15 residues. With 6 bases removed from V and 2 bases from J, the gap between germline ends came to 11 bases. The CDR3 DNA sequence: TGCGCCAGCAGCCCCAGACAGGCTGGGGCCAACGTCCTGACTTTC. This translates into CASSPRQAGANVLTF.

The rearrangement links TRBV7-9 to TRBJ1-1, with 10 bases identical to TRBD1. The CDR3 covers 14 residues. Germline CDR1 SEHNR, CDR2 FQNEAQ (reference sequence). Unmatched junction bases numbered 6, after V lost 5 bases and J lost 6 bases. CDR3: CASSTSGQGAEAFF. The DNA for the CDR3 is TGTGCCAGCAGCACTAGCGGACAGGGGGCTGAAGCTTTCTTT.

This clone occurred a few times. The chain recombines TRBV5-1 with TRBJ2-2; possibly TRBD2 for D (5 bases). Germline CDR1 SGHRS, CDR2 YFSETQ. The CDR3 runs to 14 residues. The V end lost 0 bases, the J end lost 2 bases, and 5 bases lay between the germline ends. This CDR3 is CASSLGTNTGELFF. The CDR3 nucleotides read TGCGCCAGCAGCTTGGGGACTAACACCGGGGAGCTGTTTTTT. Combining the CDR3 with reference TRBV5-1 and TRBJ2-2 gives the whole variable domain KAGVTQTPRYLIKTRGQQVTLSCSPISGHRSVSWYQQTPGQGLQFLFEYFSETQRNKGNFPGRFSGRQFSNSRSEMNVSTLELGDSALYLCASSLGTNTGELFFGEGSRLTVL.

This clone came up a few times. The CDR3 here is CASSAGLAGGRYQETQYF. The CDR3 bases are TGTGCCAGCAGCGCCGGACTAGCGGGGGGGCGATACCAAGAGACCCAGTACTTC. The chain joins TRBV7-9 to TRBJ2-5, with 15 nucleotides matching TRBD2. The CDR3 is made up of 18 amino acids. The ends lost 5 bases at V and 0 bases at J; junction bases unmatched: 7. Per germline, CDR1 SEHNR and CDR2 FQNEAQ (reference sequence).

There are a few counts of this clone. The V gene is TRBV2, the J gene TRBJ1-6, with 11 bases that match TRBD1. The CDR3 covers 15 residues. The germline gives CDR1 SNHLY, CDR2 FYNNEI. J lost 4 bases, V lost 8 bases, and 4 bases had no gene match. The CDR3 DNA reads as TGTGCCAGCGGGACAGGGGGGATATATAATTCACCCCTCCACTTT. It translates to CASGTGGIYNSPLHF.

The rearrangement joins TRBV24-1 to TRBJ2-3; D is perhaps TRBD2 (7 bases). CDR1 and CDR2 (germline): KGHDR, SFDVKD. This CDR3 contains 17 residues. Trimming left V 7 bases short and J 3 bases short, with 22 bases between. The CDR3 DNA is TGTGCCACCAGATCATCCATCGTAAGGGGGGGGACAGATACGCAGTATTTT. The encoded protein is CATRSSIVRGGTDTQYF.

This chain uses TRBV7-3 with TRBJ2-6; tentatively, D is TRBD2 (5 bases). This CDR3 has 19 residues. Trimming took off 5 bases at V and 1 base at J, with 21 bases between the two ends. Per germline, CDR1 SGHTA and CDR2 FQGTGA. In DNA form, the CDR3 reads TGTGCCAGCAGCCTTCAGACACCGAGACTAAAGTCTGGGGCCAACGTCCTGACTTTC. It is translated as CASSLQTPRLKSGANVLTF.

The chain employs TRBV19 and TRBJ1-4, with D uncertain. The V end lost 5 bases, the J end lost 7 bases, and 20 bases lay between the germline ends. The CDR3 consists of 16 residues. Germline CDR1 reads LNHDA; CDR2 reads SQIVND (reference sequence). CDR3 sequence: CASSLDFPGWGEKLFF. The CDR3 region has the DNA TGTGCCAGTAGTCTGGATTTCCCGGGATGGGGTGAAAAACTGTTTTTT.

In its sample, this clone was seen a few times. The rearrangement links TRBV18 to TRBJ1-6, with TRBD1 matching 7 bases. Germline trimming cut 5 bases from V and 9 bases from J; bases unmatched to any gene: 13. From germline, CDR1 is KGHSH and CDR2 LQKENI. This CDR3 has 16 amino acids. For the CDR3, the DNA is TGTGCCAGCTCAGCCCAGACAGGGTGGAATGGTTCACCCCTCCACTTT. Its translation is CASSAQTGWNGSPLHF.

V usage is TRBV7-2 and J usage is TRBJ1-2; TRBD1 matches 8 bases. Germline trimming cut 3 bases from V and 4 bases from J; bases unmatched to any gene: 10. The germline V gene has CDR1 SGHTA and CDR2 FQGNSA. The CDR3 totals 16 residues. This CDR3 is CASSFTSGGAGYGYTF. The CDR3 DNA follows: TGTGCCAGCAGCTTTACGTCAGGGGGCGCGGGCTATGGCTACACCTTC.

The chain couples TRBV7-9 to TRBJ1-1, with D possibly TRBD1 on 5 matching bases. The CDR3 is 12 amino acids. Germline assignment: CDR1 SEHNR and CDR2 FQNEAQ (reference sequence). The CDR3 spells CSYWGGVTEAFF. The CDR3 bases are TGTTCGTACTGGGGAGGGGTCACTGAAGCTTTCTTT.

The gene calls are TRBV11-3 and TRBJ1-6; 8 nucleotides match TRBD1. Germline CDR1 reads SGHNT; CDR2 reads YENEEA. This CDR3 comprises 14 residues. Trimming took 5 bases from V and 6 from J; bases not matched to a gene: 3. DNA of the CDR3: TGTGCCAGCAGCGACAGGGGTGGTAATTCACCCCTCCACTTT. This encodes CASSDRGGNSPLHF.

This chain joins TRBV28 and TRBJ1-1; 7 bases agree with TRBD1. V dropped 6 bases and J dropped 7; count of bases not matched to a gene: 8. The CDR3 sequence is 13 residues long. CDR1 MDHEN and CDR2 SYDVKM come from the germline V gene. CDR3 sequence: CASSPRGQIEAFF. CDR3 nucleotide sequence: TGTGCCAGCAGCCCCAGGGGACAGATTGAAGCTTTCTTT.

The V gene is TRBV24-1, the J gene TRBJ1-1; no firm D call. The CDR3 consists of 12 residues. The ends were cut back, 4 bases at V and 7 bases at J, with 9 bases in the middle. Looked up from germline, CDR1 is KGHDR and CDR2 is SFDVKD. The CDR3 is CATSEGRDEAFF. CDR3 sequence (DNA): TGTGCCACCAGTGAGGGGAGGGATGAAGCTTTCTTT.

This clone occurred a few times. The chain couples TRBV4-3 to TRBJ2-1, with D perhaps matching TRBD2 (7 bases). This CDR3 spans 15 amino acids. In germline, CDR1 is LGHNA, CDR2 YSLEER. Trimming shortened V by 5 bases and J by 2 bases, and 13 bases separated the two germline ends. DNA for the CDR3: TGCGCCAGCAGCGATGAGGGGGGGCCCTACAATGAGCAGTTCTTC. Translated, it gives CASSDEGGPYNEQFF.